The 27 T cell receptor beta chains presented below share a single source sample, sequenced in a study of early T cells in non-severe SARS-CoV-2 infection. One entry per CDR3 protein results from TCRdb running MiXCR on the 5' RACE reads. The sample consists of about 69,000 distinct CDR3 sequences, more than 3.5% of them appearing once. The source was whole blood, collected at baseline. These receptor sequences come from an adult who was a healthcare worker with PCR-confirmed SARS-CoV-2 infection or an uninfected control (not recorded which). The donor label of this sample is uncertain.

This clonotype was seen many times. This chain joins TRBV5-4 and TRBJ2-3; no firm D call. Trimming took off 4 bases at V and 4 bases at J, with 19 bases between the two ends. Per the germline V gene, CDR1 is SGHNT and CDR2 is YYREEE (reference sequence). This CDR3 comprises 16 residues. CDR3 amino acids: CASSDRVSLHSDTQYF. The CDR3 bases are TGTGCCAGCAGCGACCGGGTCTCCCTGCACTCAGATACGCAGTATTTT. Combining the CDR3 with reference TRBV5-4 and TRBJ2-3 gives the whole variable domain ETGVTQSPTHLIKTRGQQVTLRCSSQSGHNTVSWYQQALGQGPQFIFQYYREEENGRGNFPPRFSGLQFPNYSSELNVNALELDDSALYLCASSDRVSLHSDTQYFGPGTRLTVL.

This clonotype has at least ten counts. The V and J genes are TRBV29-1 and TRBJ1-4, with a tentative D call TRBD1 (5 bases). The CDR3 is made up of 14 amino acids. Trimming stripped 5 bases from V and 8 bases from J, with 18 bases between. Germline V gene sequence: CDR1 SQVTM, CDR2 ANQGSEA. The CDR3 loop is CSVLAGRSVEKLFF. Written as DNA, the CDR3 is TGCAGCGTTTTGGCAGGGAGGTCTGTGGAAAAACTGTTTTTT.

This clonotype was observed many times. This chain uses TRBV2 with TRBJ2-2; 9 nucleotides agree with TRBD1. This CDR3 comprises 16 residues. The germline CDR1 and CDR2 sequences are SNHLY and FYNNEI. With 6 bases clipped from V and 7 bases from J, the junction kept 12 bases outside the gene matches. CDR3 in DNA: TGTGCCAGCAGAGGAACACAGGGGGCGTTCGGCGGGGAGCTGTTTTTT. Translating gives CASRGTQGAFGGELFF. The variable domain in full, completed from reference TRBV2 and TRBJ2-2, reads EPEVTQTPSHQVTQMGQEVILRCVPISNHLYFYWYRQILGQKVEFLVSFYNNEISEKSEIFDDQFSVERPDGSNFTLKIRSTKLEDSAMYFCASRGTQGAFGGELFFGEGSRLTVL.

The V call is TRBV5-5, the J call TRBJ2-1; D unresolved. V lost 1 base and J 5 bases, leaving 10 bases between the germline ends. The CDR3 consists of 14 residues. Germline CDR1 and CDR2: SGHKS and YYEKEE (reference sequence). The chain's CDR3 is CASSLQSVNNEQFF. CDR3 in DNA: TGTGCCAGCAGCTTGCAATCTGTAAACAATGAGCAGTTCTTC.

This chain uses TRBV29-1 with TRBJ2-3, with a weak D call TRBD2 (5 bases). The CDR3 covers 13 residues. Germline CDR1 and CDR2: SQVTM and ANQGSEA. Trimming took 4 bases from V and 2 from J, leaving 10 bases between them. CDR3 residues: CSVGSGFTDTQYF. Written as DNA, the CDR3 is TGCAGCGTTGGGTCGGGATTCACAGATACGCAGTATTTT.

The CDR3: CASRGTGGFGANVLTF. CDR3 sequence (DNA): TGTGCCAGCAGGGGGACAGGGGGCTTTGGGGCCAACGTCCTGACTTTC. V and J are TRBV28 and TRBJ2-6, with 12 bases that match TRBD1. Germline CDR1 MDHEN, CDR2 SYDVKM. This CDR3 region has 16 residues. Trimming removed 6 bases from V and 3 bases from J; junction bases left unmatched: 3.

This clonotype appeared many times. The J gene is TRBJ1-1, the V gene TRBV20-1, with D maybe TRBD1 (6 bases). The germline V gene has CDR1 DFQATT and CDR2 SNEGSKA (reference sequence). The CDR3 totals 16 residues. V lost 1 base and J 0 bases, leaving 15 bases between the germline ends. The CDR3 is CSARGQGPLMNTEAFF. The CDR3 region has the DNA TGCAGTGCTAGAGGCCAGGGGCCACTCATGAACACTGAAGCTTTCTTT.

The rearrangement links TRBV30 to TRBJ2-3, with D possibly being TRBD2 (5 bases). Germline lookup yields CDR1 GTSNPN and CDR2 SVGIG (reference sequence). The CDR3 runs 11 residues. V gave up 2 bases and J gave up 10 bases, with 10 bases separating them. The CDR3 is CAWSPGVAQYF. The CDR3 DNA reads TGTGCCTGGAGTCCCGGGGTGGCGCAGTATTTT.

This clonotype showed up many times. The rearrangement links TRBV7-8 to TRBJ2-7; 7 bases fit TRBD1. There are 14 residues in the CDR3. CDR1 and CDR2 from the germline V gene are SGHVS and FQNEAQ. J was trimmed by 0 bases and V by 5 bases; bases with no gene match: 4. The CDR3 sequence is CASSPRDSSYEQYF. CDR3 DNA: TGTGCCAGCAGCCCCCGGGACAGCTCCTACGAGCAGTACTTC.

This clonotype was found many times. The chain combines TRBV11-3 with TRBJ2-2; no definite D call. Germline V gives CDR1 SGHNT, CDR2 YENEEA. Deletions cut 0 bases from V and 0 bases from J, with 2 bases between. This CDR3 region has 14 residues. In nucleotides, the CDR3 is TGTGCCAGCAGCTTAGATACGAACACCGGGGAGCTGTTTTTT. Its protein product is CASSLDTNTGELFF.

This clonotype was found many times. This rearrangement joins TRBV6-5 to TRBJ1-4, with D unclear. The germline gives CDR1 MNHEY, CDR2 SVGAGI. This CDR3 has 14 amino acids. Trimming took off 0 bases at V and 6 bases at J, with 8 bases between the two ends. The CDR3 DNA follows: TGTGCCAGCAGTTACTCGGTCGAGGATGAAAAACTGTTTTTT. Amino acids: CASSYSVEDEKLFF.

There are many counts of this clonotype. The gene calls are TRBV20-1 and TRBJ2-2; D is perhaps TRBD2 (6 bases). Germline values: CDR1 DFQATT, CDR2 SNEGSKA (reference sequence). The CDR3 covers 16 residues. The V and J ends lost 1 base and 0 bases respectively, with 12 bases between them. In DNA, the CDR3 is TGCAGTGCTAGAGGAGGGCTAGCGACGAACACCGGGGAGCTGTTTTTT. Translating gives CSARGGLATNTGELFF.

At least ten counts were recorded for this clonotype. The chain uses TRBV14 and TRBJ2-5, with D unclear. Trimming removed 3 bases at V and 0 bases at J, with 11 bases between. The germline V gene encodes CDR1 SGHDN and CDR2 FVKESK. The CDR3 is 15 amino acids. CDR3 region: CASSHFTWYQETQYF. The DNA of the CDR3 is TGTGCCAGCAGCCACTTCACATGGTACCAAGAGACCCAGTACTTC.

The table lists this clonotype with many counts. The gene calls are TRBV4-2 and TRBJ2-7, with D possibly matching TRBD1 (7 bases). Germline V gene data show CDR1 as LGHNA and CDR2 as YNFKEQ. CDR3 length: 15 residues. V dropped 1 base and J dropped 2 bases, with 12 bases sitting between them. CDR3 DNA sequence: TGTGCCAGCAGCCAAGGCGGGACAGATACCTACGAGCAGTACTTC. Translated, it gives CASSQGGTDTYEQYF.

The chain combines TRBV10-3 with TRBJ2-6; no definite D call. This CDR3 has 13 residues. Trimming took 8 bases from V and 1 from J, leaving 6 bases between them. From germline, CDR1 is ENHRY and CDR2 SYGVKD. The CDR3 here is CAILESGANVLTF. The CDR3 DNA reads TGTGCCATCCTCGAATCTGGGGCCAACGTCCTGACTTTC.

This clonotype occurred many times. V usage is TRBV6-5 and J usage is TRBJ2-7; 8 bases fit TRBD1. The CDR3 loop spans 15 amino acids. In germline, CDR1 is MNHEY, CDR2 SVGAGI. Unmatched junction bases numbered 11, after V lost 6 bases and J lost 4 bases. The CDR3 spells CASSRPSTGEYEQYF. CDR3 nucleotide sequence: TGTGCCAGCAGCCGCCCTTCGACAGGGGAATACGAGCAGTACTTC.

The genes are TRBV28 and TRBJ2-7; D is possibly TRBD2 (5 bases). Per the germline V gene, CDR1 is MDHEN and CDR2 is SYDVKM. The CDR3 loop spans 14 amino acids. The ends were cut back, 3 bases at V and 4 bases at J, with 13 bases in the middle. The CDR3 loop reads CASSFRGIAYEQYF. The CDR3 DNA reads as TGTGCCAGCAGTTTTAGAGGGATTGCGTACGAGCAGTACTTC.

In this sample, this clonotype turned up many times. In nucleotides, the CDR3 is TGTGCCAGCAGCACCCCGGGACTTCACGTCTACGAGCAGTACTTC. Translated: CASSTPGLHVYEQYF. This sequence joins TRBV3-1 and TRBJ2-7, with TRBD2 as a possible D gene (6 bases). Per germline, CDR1 LGHDT and CDR2 YNNKEL (reference sequence). The length of the CDR3 is 15 residues. Trimming cost V 5 bases and J 3 bases, with 17 bases left between them.

This clonotype was recorded many times. The chain joins TRBV10-3 to TRBJ2-5, with unresolved D. Germline V gene data show CDR1 as ENHRY and CDR2 as SYGVKD. Trimming pared 6 bases from V and 1 base from J, leaving 9 bases between. CDR3 length: 13 amino acids. The CDR3 here is CAISKDVQETQYF. CDR3 sequence (DNA): TGTGCCATCAGCAAGGATGTCCAAGAGACCCAGTACTTC.

This clonotype was counted only a few times. The rearrangement uses TRBV2 and TRBJ2-5, with a tentative D call TRBD1 (7 bases). This CDR3 spans 14 amino acids. Germline V lookup: CDR1 SNHLY, CDR2 FYNNEI. Trimming pared 7 bases from V and 3 bases from J, leaving 15 bases between. DNA for the CDR3: TGTGCCAGCAAGGGCAGGGGGGCGGAAGAGACCCAGTACTTC. Its translation: CASKGRGAEETQYF.

This clonotype was counted many times. The J gene is TRBJ1-2, the V gene TRBV15; 7 bases fit TRBD1. Looked up from germline, CDR1 is LNHNV and CDR2 is YYDKDF (reference sequence). The CDR3 is 16 amino acids. V shed 5 bases, J shed 4 bases, and the junction held 13 bases outside the gene matches. CDR3 residues: CATSLGGGLPIYGYTF. In nucleotides, the CDR3 is TGTGCCACCAGCTTAGGGGGCGGCCTCCCCATCTATGGCTACACCTTC.

This clonotype occurred many times. The rearrangement uses TRBV4-3 and TRBJ2-7; D is possibly TRBD1 (6 bases). V was cut by 1 base and J by 1 base, with 11 bases left in between. The germline CDR1 and CDR2 sequences are LGHNA and YSLEER. The CDR3 length is 15 residues. CDR3 sequence (DNA): TGCGCCAGCAGCCAAGGGCAGGGGTGGTCCTACGAGCAGTACTTC. This sequence encodes CASSQGQGWSYEQYF.

The chain uses TRBV28 and TRBJ2-7, with TRBD1 matching 10 bases. Germline V gene sequence: CDR1 MDHEN, CDR2 SYDVKM. With V trimmed by 6 bases and J by 7 bases, 6 bases remained unmatched. The CDR3 sequence is 13 residues long. The CDR3 bases are TGTGCCAGCAGGGGACAGGGGCAAGGGGAGCAGTACTTC. Translating gives CASRGQGQGEQYF.

The J gene is TRBJ2-7, the V gene TRBV5-1; maybe TRBD2 (5 bases). This CDR3 region has 15 residues. V was pared by 0 bases and J by 2 bases, with 12 bases between. Germline V gene sequence: CDR1 SGHRS, CDR2 YFSETQ. CDR3 DNA sequence: TGCGCCAGCAGCTTGGCTCCGGGGTCAACCTACGAGCAGTACTTC. Its protein product is CASSLAPGSTYEQYF.

The rearrangement joins TRBV12-3 or TRBV12-4 to TRBJ1-6; no firm D call. Trimming removed 3 bases from V and 8 bases from J, with 11 bases in between. This CDR3 comprises 14 residues. The CDR3, as DNA: TGTGCCAGCAGTTTCATAATAGGTGATTCACCCCTCCACTTT. Translation: CASSFIIGDSPLHF.

This rearrangement joins TRBV11-2 to TRBJ2-5; 9 bases line up with TRBD2. This CDR3 is 17 amino acids long. The germline V gene has CDR1 SGHAT and CDR2 FQNNGV. Unmatched junction bases numbered 9, after V lost 1 base and J lost 3 bases. The CDR3 sequence: CASSLGRGTSTKETQYF. DNA of the CDR3: TGTGCCAGCAGCTTAGGTCGGGGGACTAGCACTAAAGAGACCCAGTACTTC.

This clonotype was counted at least ten times. The chain has TRBV7-2 and TRBJ1-2; TRBD1 agrees at 10 bases. The CDR3 runs to 15 residues. The V gene's germline CDR1 is SGHTA and CDR2 FQGNSA. V gave up 7 bases and J gave up 1 base; unmatched junction bases: 6. The CDR3 bases are TGTGCCAGCATCCGCCGGGACAGGGGTAACTATGGCTACACCTTC. Its protein product is CASIRRDRGNYGYTF.